Listed here are 22 T cell receptor beta chains from one sample, sequenced in a study of Graves' ophthalmopathy and Graves' hyperthyroidism. The authors amplified TCR beta CDR3 regions, and they did so from RNA transcripts for repertoire sequencing. HTBI-primed first-round RT-PCR preceded second-round multiplex PCR. MiXCR, applied by TCRdb to the multiplex PCR reads, yields one record per CDR3 protein. The table has around 600,000 distinct CDR3 sequences, over 40% seen once. Specimen: peripheral blood. These receptors originate from an adult man with Graves' ophthalmopathy.

The table lists this clonotype with many counts. One end of the junction fails to match germline, which may point to a read error. This chain's CDR3 is CASSQGLAGGYEQYF. The CDR3 DNA reads as TGCGCCAGCAGCCAAGGACTAGCGGGAGGATACGAGCAGTACTTC. The chain recombines TRBV3-1 with TRBJ2-7; TRBD2 aligns across 14 bases. From germline, CDR1 is LGHDT and CDR2 YNNKEL (reference sequence). CDR3 length: 15 amino acids.

This clonotype has only one observation. The rearrangement joins TRBV7-9 to TRBJ1-4; D remains unclear. The CDR3 has 14 residues. V shed 1 base and J shed 8 bases, with 11 bases lying between them. Germline-derived CDR1 and CDR2 are SEHNR and FQNEAQ (reference sequence). CDR3 loop: CASSLDSGREKLFF. The CDR3, as DNA: TGTGCCAGCAGCTTAGACAGCGGGAGAGAAAAACTGTTTTTT.

V usage is TRBV11-2 and J usage is TRBJ2-3; 15 positions agree with TRBD2. Unmatched junction bases numbered 8, after V lost 4 bases and J lost 6 bases. The germline V gene has CDR1 SGHAT and CDR2 FQNNGV. The CDR3 spans 17 residues. The CDR3 spells CASSSGLAGGSADTQYF. The CDR3 DNA is TGTGCCAGCAGCTCGGGACTAGCGGGGGGCAGTGCTGATACGCAGTATTTT.

This clonotype came up a few times. The genes are TRBV2 and TRBJ2-7; a possible D gene is TRBD2 (5 bases). V was trimmed by 5 bases and J by 6 bases, leaving 17 bases between them. Germline V gene sequence: CDR1 SNHLY, CDR2 FYNNEI. The CDR3 length is 14 residues. The CDR3 loop is CASSFGRVSGEQYF. The CDR3 DNA follows: TGTGCCAGCAGTTTCGGTAGGGTAAGCGGCGAGCAGTACTTC.

This clonotype was picked up many times. The junction does not match germline at one end; this may be a read error. The V gene is TRBV10-3, the J gene TRBJ1-2, with 7 positions matching TRBD1. Germline CDR1 reads ENHRY; CDR2 reads SYGVKD. This CDR3 is built from 13 residues. The CDR3 sequence: CASSSGTAHGYTF. In nucleotides, the CDR3 is TGTGCCAGCAGTTCCGGGACAGCCCATGGCTACACCTTC.

This clonotype was detected many times. V usage is TRBV20-1 and J usage is TRBJ2-7; a possible D gene is TRBD1 (5 bases). The length of the CDR3 is 14 residues. From germline, CDR1 is DFQATT and CDR2 SNEGSKA (reference sequence). V shed 5 bases and J shed 3 bases, with 17 bases lying between them. CDR3 nucleotides: TGCAGTGCTGGCCCAGGGTCCAAGGACTACGAGCAGTACTTC. Amino acid sequence: CSAGPGSKDYEQYF.

The chain links TRBV11-1 to TRBJ1-6; D is ambiguous. Germline values: CDR1 SGHAT, CDR2 FQDESV (reference sequence). Trimming pared 11 bases from V and 7 bases from J, leaving 18 bases between. The length of the CDR3 is 14 residues. CDR3 DNA sequence: TGTGCCTGGAGTCCGGCCCTAGGGAATTCACCCCTCCACTTT. This gives the protein CAWSPALGNSPLHF.

Worth noting for this clonotype: A read error may account for a junction end that differs from germline. The V gene is TRBV10-3, the J gene TRBJ2-5, with a tentative D call TRBD1 (5 bases). The end of the DNA aligns better with TRBJ2-7, so the J call may be wrong. This CDR3 spans 13 amino acids. From germline, CDR1 is ENHRY and CDR2 SYGVKD. The CDR3 loop is CASSVSDRYEQYF. The CDR3 bases are TGTGCCAGCAGTGTTTCCGACAGATACGAGCAGTACTTC.

This clonotype appeared many times. The rearrangement uses TRBV9 and TRBJ1-1; D is undetermined. The V end was cut by 4 bases, the J end by 0 bases, with 10 bases between. From germline, CDR1 is SGDLS and CDR2 YYNGEE. The CDR3 spans 14 residues. CDR3 sequence (DNA): TGTGCCAGCAGCCGGCTCTCCATGAACACTGAAGCTTTCTTT. It specifies CASSRLSMNTEAFF.

In its sample, this clonotype was seen once. J is TRBJ1-1 and V is TRBV5-4; weak D call: TRBD1 (6 bases). Germline assignment: CDR1 SGHNT and CDR2 YYREEE (reference sequence). Trimming pared 4 bases from V and 5 bases from J, leaving 15 bases between. The CDR3 loop spans 14 amino acids. The CDR3 sequence: CASSADPGDTEAFF. DNA of the CDR3: TGTGCCAGCAGCGCAGACCCAGGGGATACTGAAGCTTTCTTT.

There are many counts of this clonotype. The rearrangement uses TRBV7-8 and TRBJ1-5; 9 nucleotides line up with TRBD1. The CDR3 extends over 13 amino acids. V was clipped by 4 bases and J by 10 bases; unmatched bases: 5. Germline V gene data show CDR1 as SGHVS and CDR2 as FQNEAQ. The CDR3 DNA follows: TGTGCCAGCAGCTCGGACAGGGGACGCCCCCAGCATTTT. Translating it yields CASSSDRGRPQHF.

The chain employs TRBV2 and TRBJ1-2, with a tentative D call TRBD1 (6 bases). The CDR3 extends over 13 amino acids. CDR1 and CDR2 from the germline V gene are SNHLY and FYNNEI. V was shortened by 6 bases and J by 4 bases, with 12 bases between the two germline ends. The CDR3 spells CASRAGQTYGYTF. DNA for the CDR3: TGTGCCAGCAGAGCCGGACAGACCTATGGCTACACCTTC. Variable domain in full (rest from reference TRBV2 and TRBJ1-2): EPEVTQTPSHQVTQMGQEVILRCVPISNHLYFYWYRQILGQKVEFLVSFYNNEISEKSEIFDDQFSVERPDGSNFTLKIRSTKLEDSAMYFCASRAGQTYGYTFGSGTRLTVV.

The chain has TRBV29-1 and TRBJ2-2; no definite D call. CDR3 length equals 12 residues. The V end lost 7 bases, the J end lost 8 bases, and 14 bases lay between the germline ends. Germline CDR1 is SQVTM and CDR2 is ANQGSEA. The CDR3 loop is CSAQLQTGELFF. In DNA form, the CDR3 reads TGCAGCGCCCAGCTCCAGACAGGGGAGCTGTTTTTT.

This clonotype was seen many times. V gene TRBV10-3 combines with J gene TRBJ2-5, with 7 bases lining up with TRBD1. This CDR3 has 14 residues. Trimming cost V 4 bases and J 0 bases; bases outside gene matches: 2. The germline V gene encodes CDR1 ENHRY and CDR2 SYGVKD. In DNA form, the CDR3 reads TGTGCCATCAGTGCCGACAGGGACCAAGAGACCCAGTACTTC. This encodes CAISADRDQETQYF.

A word on this clonotype: A read error may be the cause here, since a much bigger clone is one base away. The chain links TRBV6-1 to TRBJ2-7; D not resolved. This CDR3 comprises 13 residues. V lost 8 bases and J 2 bases, leaving 13 bases between the germline ends. CDR1 MNHNS and CDR2 SASEGT come from the germline V gene. CDR3 nucleotides: TGTGCCAGCGGTCGGGCTGACCCCTACGAGCAGTACTTC. Encoded protein: CASGRADPYEQYF.

The chain uses TRBV29-1 and TRBJ1-3; D is uncertain. CDR1 is SQVTM, CDR2 ANQGSEA, per germline. Trimming cost V 4 bases and J 7 bases, with 11 bases left between them. This CDR3 spans 12 amino acids. CDR3 coding DNA: TGCAGCGTTGCTAGGGTAGGGAACACCATATATTTT. Residues: CSVARVGNTIYF. Filled out from reference TRBV29-1 and TRBJ1-3, the complete variable domain reads SAVISQKPSRDICQRGTSLTIQCQVDSQVTMMFWYRQQPGQSLTLIATANQGSEATYESGFVIDKFPISRPNLTFSTLTVSNMSPEDSSIYLCSVARVGNTIYFGEGSWLTVV.

This clonotype was detected ten times or more. This chain joins TRBV9 and TRBJ2-5; D unclear. The CDR3 has 14 residues. Trimming pared 0 bases from V and 2 bases from J, leaving 8 bases between. CDR1 is SGDLS, CDR2 YYNGEE, per germline. The CDR3 sequence is CASSVGTTQETQYF. The CDR3, as DNA: TGTGCCAGCAGCGTAGGGACCACGCAAGAGACCCAGTACTTC.

As regards this clonotype: A much larger clone differs by one base, so this may be a read error. The V call is TRBV20-1, the J call TRBJ2-2; 7 nucleotides agree with TRBD2. Per the germline V gene, CDR1 is DFQATT and CDR2 is SNEGSKA (reference sequence). The CDR3 runs to 15 residues. The CDR3 reads CGARWEGRNTGELFF. In DNA form, the CDR3 reads TGCGGTGCCCGATGGGAGGGGCGGAACACCGGGGAGCTGTTTTTT.

This rearrangement joins TRBV30 to TRBJ1-2; TRBD1 matches 8 bases. Germline loops: CDR1 GTSNPN, CDR2 SVGIG (reference sequence). CDR3 size: 12 residues. V was pared by 2 bases and J by 7 bases, with 3 bases of the junction left unmatched. DNA for the CDR3: TGTGCCTGGAGTCGGACAGGGTTTGGCTACACCTTC. It encodes CAWSRTGFGYTF.

This sequence joins TRBV7-2 and TRBJ1-2; no firm D call. V lost 5 bases to trimming and J lost 4 bases, with 17 bases between them. CDR1 is SGHTA, CDR2 FQGNSA, per germline. The CDR3 covers 15 residues. Here the CDR3 DNA reads TGTGCCAGCAGCCAAGACTCCCTTAACCCCTATGGCTACACCTTC. It is translated as CASSQDSLNPYGYTF.

In regard to this clonotype: A single base separates this from a much larger clone, so it may be a read error. The rearrangement uses TRBV5-1 and TRBJ1-1; perhaps TRBD1 as D (6 bases). Germline V gene data show CDR1 as SGHRS and CDR2 as YFSETQ. The CDR3 consists of 15 residues. CDR3 residues: CASSPGARMNTEALF. DNA for the CDR3: TGCGCCAGCAGCCCGGGGGCGCGGATGAACACTGAAGCTCTCTTT.

V and J are TRBV29-1 and TRBJ2-3; 8 bases align to TRBD1. V trimming: 8 bases; J trimming: 2 bases; junction bases outside the gene matches: 9. The CDR3 totals 14 residues. Germline V gene sequence: CDR1 SQVTM, CDR2 ANQGSEA. CDR3 DNA: TGCAGCATACCCGGGACAGGCCTCACAGATACGCAGTATTTT. Translating gives CSIPGTGLTDTQYF.